The 11 T cell receptor beta chains in this list originate from one sample, sequenced in a study of beta chain features in type 1 diabetes. The investigators reverse transcribed all of the isolated RNA, so they sequenced expressed TCRB transcripts. This table comes from immunoSEQ multiplex PCR, and its TCRdb copy is limited to in-frame clones, with some not included. The sample holds 120,000 or so clones; roughly 15% are singletons and the top ten take 2% to 3%. What these receptors recognize is not known. Broader study findings: Among patients with Type 1 diabetes, TCRB CDR3s were moderately but significantly shorter in every one of the four CD4+ subsets.

The specimen was central memory CD4+ T cells from blood. The receptors were gathered from a man under 40 with type 1 diabetes.

Many counts were recorded for this clone. In DNA form, the CDR3 reads TGTGCCATCAGTGTGGATCAGGGGAGCAACATTCAGTACTTC. Protein product: CAISVDQGSNIQYF. The chain uses TRBV10-3 and TRBJ2-4; a weak D match, TRBD1 (6 bases). V was trimmed by 4 bases and J by 7 bases, leaving 14 bases between them. Germline CDR1 ENHRY, CDR2 SYGVKD. This CDR3 has 14 residues.

The chain couples TRBV9 to TRBJ2-3; TRBD1 might be the D (6 bases). CDR1 is SGDLS and CDR2 is YYNGEE in the germline V gene. The CDR3 runs to 14 residues. Between the trimmed V and J ends, which lost 8 bases and 2 bases, there was a span of 15 bases. The CDR3 bases are TGTGCCAGTATGCCAGGGGTTTCCACAGATACGCAGTATTTT. Translating it yields CASMPGVSTDTQYF.

This clone was found a few times. V usage is TRBV2 and J usage is TRBJ2-7, with D possibly called TRBD1 or TRBD2 (5 bases each). V was trimmed by 10 bases and J by 3 bases, leaving 19 bases between them. CDR1 and CDR2 (germline): SNHLY, FYNNEI. This CDR3 comprises 14 residues. For the CDR3, the DNA is TGTGCCACCCTCCGGGACCGTATTAGCTACGAGCAGTACTTC. Encoded protein: CATLRDRISYEQYF.

The chain couples TRBV29-1 to TRBJ2-7; 8 bases match TRBD1. The CDR3 has 14 amino acids. Per germline, CDR1 SQVTM and CDR2 ANQGSEA. V shed 6 bases and J 2 bases; nucleotides not matched to a gene: 9. The CDR3: CSVANDRGAYEQYF. The CDR3 nucleotides read TGCAGCGTGGCAAACGACAGGGGAGCCTACGAGCAGTACTTC.

Ten or more counts support this clone. The same CDR3 can be traced to other DNA sequences in this sample. The V call is TRBV29-1, the J call TRBJ1-2, with a tentative D call TRBD1 (5 bases). Germline CDR1 and CDR2: SQVTM and ANQGSEA. The CDR3 loop spans 11 amino acids. V lost 2 bases and J lost 8, with 9 bases in between. For the CDR3, the DNA is TGCAGCGTTGAACGCCAGGGCGGCTACACCTTC. Translated: CSVERQGGYTF.

This clone has just a few counts. The chain has TRBV27 and TRBJ2-6; TRBD1 matches at 9 bases. V shed 7 bases, J shed 0 bases, and the junction held 10 bases outside the gene matches. The CDR3 runs 18 residues. CDR1 and CDR2 (germline): MNHEY, SMNVEV (reference sequence). CDR3 nucleotides: TGTGCCAGCATCGGGATCCGGGACAGGGACTCTGGGGCCAACGTCCTGACTTTC. It is translated as CASIGIRDRDSGANVLTF.

This clone was recorded at least ten times. DNA for the CDR3: TGTGCCAGCAGTGATGGTAGCGGGGGGTCAGATACGCAGTATTTT. Its translation is CASSDGSGGSDTQYF. The chain joins TRBV6-1 to TRBJ2-3; 10 positions match TRBD2. The V segment lost 3 bases and the J segment 4 bases; nucleotides outside the gene matches: 4. Germline V gene sequence: CDR1 MNHNS, CDR2 SASEGT. The CDR3 is made up of 15 amino acids.

This rearrangement joins TRBV27 to TRBJ2-7; TRBD1 or TRBD2 may be the D gene (7 bases each). V was cut by 6 bases and J by 7 bases, with 16 bases left in between. Germline V gene data show CDR1 as MNHEY and CDR2 as SMNVEV (reference sequence). This CDR3 spans 13 amino acids. CDR3 amino acids: CASSSRRGGEQYF. CDR3 DNA: TGTGCCAGCAGCTCCCGCAGGGGGGGAGAGCAGTACTTC.

The J gene is TRBJ2-7, the V gene TRBV29-1, with a tentative D call TRBD1 (6 bases). V was pared by 5 bases and J by 3 bases, with 11 bases between. Germline values: CDR1 SQVTM, CDR2 ANQGSEA. The CDR3 is made up of 12 amino acids. CDR3 sequence reads: CSVWGLGYEQYF. The DNA of the CDR3 is TGCAGCGTTTGGGGGCTAGGCTACGAGCAGTACTTC.

The chain joins TRBV6-5 to TRBJ2-3, with a tentative D call TRBD2 (7 bases). This CDR3 spans 16 amino acids. Germline assignment: CDR1 MNHEY and CDR2 SVGAGI. The V and J ends lost 1 base and 3 bases respectively, with 14 bases between them. The CDR3 is CASSYYGGHGTDTQYF. The CDR3 region has the DNA TGTGCCAGCAGTTACTACGGGGGGCACGGGACAGATACGCAGTATTTT.

As DNA, the CDR3 is TGTGCCAGCAGCTTTAGGGAGTTGGGAAACACCATATATTTT. Amino acid sequence: CASSFRELGNTIYF. The chain links TRBV13 to TRBJ1-3; D gene uncertain. The V end lost 3 bases, the J end lost 4 bases, and 10 bases lay between the germline ends. The CDR3 covers 14 residues. Germline CDR1 and CDR2: PRHDT and FYEKMQ (reference sequence).